This is a list of T cell receptor beta chains from one sample in a study of blood T cell repertoires in COVID-19. Produced via immunoSEQ multiplex PCR; TCRdb's table is partial and in-frame only. The sample lists approximately 300,000 clones, approximately 90% occurring once. Input material: PBMCs or T cells enriched from blood (not recorded which). The receptors come from a woman aged 25 to 39 who had recovered from COVID-19. Each CDR3 is given with its conserved first and last residue.

V: TRBV5-5
CDR3: CASSAQFRGETQYF

V: TRBV4-1
CDR3: CASSQQRWDRANNYGYTF

V: TRBV14
CDR3: CASRLTGVLETQYF

V: TRBV20-1
CDR3: CSAGTVDTQYF

V: TRBV13
CDR3: CASRSRGAETQYF

V: TRBV7-9
CDR3: CASSFPPQETQYF

V: TRBV3-1/TRBV3-2
CDR3: CASSQVSGAGSPLHF

V: TRBV2
CDR3: CASSDRAAQPQHF

V: TRBV6-1
CDR3: CASSDPLGQGKAFF

V: TRBV18
CDR3: CASSPPSQETQYF

V: TRBV4-2
CDR3: CASSQGITGDGTEAFF

V: TRBV2
CDR3: CASSPGTGIHNEQFF

V: TRBV9
CDR3: CASTPQGVGTEAFF

V: TRBV30
CDR3: CAWSVGGVYGYTF

V: TRBV10-3
CDR3: CAISELVTSGYGYTF

V: TRBV10-3
CDR3: CAISDGGMGKAKNIQYF

V: TRBV5-1
CDR3: CASSATGSSYNSPLHF

V: TRBV6-5
CDR3: CASSYAPRVGGYTF

V: TRBV30
CDR3: CAWSLPARRESYNSPLHF

V: TRBV12-3/TRBV12-4
CDR3: CASRSQGRTEAFF

V: TRBV11-2
CDR3: CASSLWGRNTDTQYF

V: TRBV5-1
CDR3: CASSIDRGLAGYTF

V: TRBV5-1
CDR3: CASSLGQGAGNTEAFF

V: TRBV6-5
CDR3: CASVQSGGNTEAFF

V: TRBV30
CDR3: CALRGTGEVNYGYTF

V: TRBV6-2/TRBV6-3
CDR3: CASSRARDRVVGGYTF

V: TRBV10-3
CDR3: CAISDGQGAAEQYF

V: TRBV2
CDR3: CASSEREGGSYEQYF

V: TRBV5-1
CDR3: CASSLGFGGSNYGYTF

V: TRBV11-3
CDR3: CASSTDSRGHSNQPQHF

V: TRBV19
CDR3: CASSRDRGPSYTF

V: TRBV6-5
CDR3: CASSYSGTGGNQPQHF

V: TRBV10-3
CDR3: CAISGGQGNGYTF

V: TRBV10-1
CDR3: CASSEKARRSYGYTF

V: TRBV7-2
CDR3: CASSLIGQVTYEQYF

V: TRBV30
CDR3: CAWSPRDRISGANVLTF

V: TRBV9
CDR3: CASSAHSLGTGGYGYTF